One sample yielded the 26 T cell receptor beta chains listed below, sequenced in a study of response to subunit inactivated influenza vaccine. TCRdb itself ran the RT-PCR reads through MiXCR, one entry per CDR3 protein. The table lists about 780,000 distinct CDR3 sequences, under 20% of them singletons. The sample here was PBMCs from blood, taken around 5 days after vaccination. These receptors originate from a man between 45 and 60 years old who received an inactivated influenza vaccine.

A few counts support this clonotype. The rearrangement links TRBV30 to TRBJ2-1, with TRBD1 matching 10 bases. CDR3 length equals 14 residues. The germline V gene encodes CDR1 GTSNPN and CDR2 SVGIG (reference sequence). The V and J ends lost 5 bases and 4 bases, in that order; junction bases with no gene match: 5. CDR3 amino acids: CAWGPGQGYNEQFF. The CDR3 nucleotides read TGTGCCTGGGGACCGGGACAGGGGTACAATGAGCAGTTCTTC.

This clonotype occurred a few times. The chain has TRBV28 and TRBJ2-4; D is possibly TRBD1 or TRBD2 (5 bases each). Deletions cut 1 base from V and 1 base from J, with 11 bases between. Germline CDR1 MDHEN, CDR2 SYDVKM. The CDR3 totals 16 residues. The CDR3 DNA sequence: TGTGCCAGCAGTTTATCAGGGACCTCGGCCAAAAACATTCAGTACTTC. It specifies CASSLSGTSAKNIQYF.

This clonotype has just a few counts. DNA for the CDR3: TGTGCCAGCAGTGAATCCCAGGCCGTGGGCACAGATACGCAGTATTTT. Protein product: CASSESQAVGTDTQYF. This chain links TRBV25-1 with TRBJ2-3; D unresolved. The germline V gene has CDR1 MGHDK and CDR2 SYGVNS. The CDR3 contains 16 residues. Deletions cut 1 base from V and 1 base from J, with 12 bases between.

Many counts were recorded for this clonotype. The V call is TRBV2, the J call TRBJ2-5; no clear D. V was clipped by 2 bases and J by 4 bases, with 11 bases between them. CDR1 is SNHLY and CDR2 is FYNNEI in the germline V gene. The CDR3 length is 14 residues. The CDR3 region has the DNA TGTGCCAGCAGTGAATATTTGGGTGGAGAGACCCAGTACTTC. The encoded protein is CASSEYLGGETQYF.

Only a few counts were recorded for this clonotype. This sequence joins TRBV20-1 and TRBJ2-5; either TRBD1 or TRBD2 may fit D (5 bases each). Trimming cost V 4 bases and J 1 base, with 16 bases left between them. Germline CDR1 reads DFQATT; CDR2 reads SNEGSKA (reference sequence). This CDR3 comprises 15 residues. CDR3 in amino acids: CSAKRGGGTQETQYF. The CDR3 nucleotides are TGCAGTGCTAAGAGGGGCGGCGGAACCCAAGAGACCCAGTACTTC.

Notes on this clonotype: Relative to the germline gene, one junction end is altered; a read error may explain this. V and J are TRBV20-1 and TRBJ1-2, with TRBD1 identical over 7 bases. Germline V gene lookup returns CDR1 DFQATT and CDR2 SNEGSKA (reference sequence). The CDR3 spans 18 residues. The DNA of the CDR3 is TGCAGAGCTAGAGTATTCGGAGAGACAGGGCCCTCGAGTGATGGCTACACCTTC. This codes for CRARVFGETGPSSDGYTF.

The chain is built from TRBV15 and TRBJ2-5; D is perhaps TRBD1 or TRBD2 (6 bases each). The CDR3 totals 15 residues. Trimming cost V 11 bases and J 1 base, with 20 bases left between them. Germline V gene data show CDR1 as LNHNV and CDR2 as YYDKDF (reference sequence). CDR3 nucleotide sequence: TGTGCCTCTCGAGGACGGGGGCCGGCCCAAGAGACCCAGTACTTC. Its translation is CASRGRGPAQETQYF. The variable domain in full, with the rest retrieved from reference TRBV15 and TRBJ2-5, is DAMVIQNPRYQVTQFGKPVTLSCSQTLNHNVMYWYQQKSSQAPKLLFHYYDKDFNNEADTPDNFQSRRPNTSFCFLDIRSPGLGDTAMYLCASRGRGPAQETQYFGPGTRLLVL.

Ten or more counts support this clonotype. V usage is TRBV6-5 and J usage is TRBJ2-6; D is possibly TRBD2 (7 bases). Germline-derived CDR1 and CDR2 are MNHEY and SVGAGI. The CDR3 spans 19 residues. Trimming removed 0 bases at V and 0 bases at J, with 15 bases between. As DNA, the CDR3 is TGTGCCAGCAGTTACTCTTACGCGGGGGCCTACTCTGGGGCCAACGTCCTGACTTTC. Translated: CASSYSYAGAYSGANVLTF.

This clonotype came up a few times. The CDR3 region has the DNA TGTGCCAGCAGCACCCGACATGTCTCTGAAGCTTTCTTT. Translation gives CASSTRHVSEAFF. The rearrangement uses TRBV12-3 or TRBV12-4 and TRBJ1-1; no clear D gene. This CDR3 has 13 amino acids. V lost 6 bases and J lost 6, with 14 bases in between.

This clonotype was seen a handful of times. This rearrangement joins TRBV6-5 to TRBJ2-1; the match to TRBD2 covers 8 bases. V dropped 4 bases and J dropped 0; count of bases not matched to a gene: 11. Per the germline V gene, CDR1 is MNHEY and CDR2 is SVGAGI. The CDR3 has 18 residues. The CDR3 DNA follows: TGTGCCAGCAGTTTTAACAGCGGGAGCATCGGCTCCTACAATGAGCAGTTCTTC. Its protein is CASSFNSGSIGSYNEQFF.

This clonotype was counted at least ten times. The chain employs TRBV7-8 and TRBJ2-1; D tentatively fits TRBD1 or TRBD2 (5 bases each). The CDR3 is 13 residues long. CDR1 is SGHVS and CDR2 is FQNEAQ in the germline V gene. V dropped 2 bases and J dropped 8 bases, with 10 bases sitting between them. The CDR3 region has the DNA TGTGCCAGCAGCTTAAAGGGGCGGGATGAGCAGTTCTTC. It specifies CASSLKGRDEQFF.

V usage is TRBV10-3 and J usage is TRBJ2-7; 9 nucleotides match TRBD1. J gave up 4 bases and V 6 bases, and 10 bases lay outside the gene matches. Germline values: CDR1 ENHRY, CDR2 SYGVKD. This CDR3 is built from 15 residues. CDR3 amino acids: CAISSPGTGSYEQYF. For the CDR3, the DNA is TGTGCCATCAGCTCTCCCGGGACAGGGTCGTACGAGCAGTACTTC.

CDR3 DNA sequence: TGCAGCGTTGACTTCCTGGGGGGAGCTTTCTTT. Protein: CSVDFLGGAFF. This chain links TRBV29-1 with TRBJ1-1, with D perhaps matching TRBD1 (5 bases). There are 11 residues in the CDR3. The V gene's germline CDR1 is SQVTM and CDR2 ANQGSEA. Deletions cut 3 bases from V and 10 bases from J, with 12 bases between.

The chain joins TRBV5-1 to TRBJ2-2, with unresolved D. This CDR3 is 14 amino acids long. Germline CDR1 and CDR2: SGHRS and YFSETQ. V lost 1 base to trimming and J lost 6 bases, with 10 bases between them. CDR3 loop: CASSLNLGPGELFF. The CDR3 coding sequence is TGCGCCAGCAGCTTGAATTTAGGTCCCGGGGAGCTGTTTTTT. The variable domain in full, with the rest retrieved from reference TRBV5-1 and TRBJ2-2, is KAGVTQTPRYLIKTRGQQVTLSCSPISGHRSVSWYQQTPGQGLQFLFEYFSETQRNKGNFPGRFSGRQFSNSRSEMNVSTLELGDSALYLCASSLNLGPGELFFGEGSRLTVL.

The chain couples TRBV6-1 to TRBJ2-2; D is tentatively TRBD1 or TRBD2 (6 bases each). With 0 bases removed from V and 8 bases from J, the gap between germline ends came to 13 bases. CDR1 MNHNS and CDR2 SASEGT come from the germline V gene. CDR3 length equals 15 residues. The CDR3 DNA follows: TGTGCCAGCAGTGAAGCAGGGGGGCCGGGTGGGGAGCTGTTTTTT. Its protein product is CASSEAGGPGGELFF.

V and J are TRBV20-1 and TRBJ2-3; D is perhaps TRBD1 or TRBD2 (6 bases each). V was trimmed by 6 bases and J by 8 bases, leaving 21 bases between them. The CDR3 spans 14 residues. Germline V gives CDR1 DFQATT, CDR2 SNEGSKA (reference sequence). The CDR3 loop reads CSAERLGGMGTQYF. DNA of the CDR3: TGCAGTGCGGAGAGACTAGGGGGTATGGGTACGCAGTATTTT.

This clonotype has just a few counts. The rearrangement links TRBV5-6 to TRBJ2-1; 7 nucleotides align to TRBD1. There are 19 residues in the CDR3. Germline values: CDR1 SGHDT, CDR2 YYEEEE. J lost 2 bases, V lost 1 base, and 15 bases had no gene match. The CDR3 sequence is CASSLLSVKTGVTYNEQFF. The CDR3 DNA sequence: TGTGCCAGCAGCTTGCTGTCTGTGAAAACAGGGGTAACCTACAATGAGCAGTTCTTC.

This clonotype was counted at least ten times. V is TRBV20-1 and J is TRBJ1-5, with D maybe TRBD1 (6 bases). With 5 bases removed from V and 4 bases from J, the gap between germline ends came to 9 bases. CDR3 size: 12 residues. Germline-derived CDR1 and CDR2 are DFQATT and SNEGSKA (reference sequence). The CDR3 region has the DNA TGCAGTGCTCGGGACAATAATCAGCCCCAGCATTTT. Protein product: CSARDNNQPQHF.

J is TRBJ2-1 and V is TRBV2; 8 bases line up with TRBD2. The CDR3 is 15 amino acids. Germline lookup yields CDR1 SNHLY and CDR2 FYNNEI. V shed 4 bases, J shed 4 bases, and the junction held 6 bases outside the gene matches. The CDR3 loop reads CASSAVAGLYNEQFF. In DNA, the CDR3 is TGTGCCAGCAGTGCAGTAGCGGGGCTATACAATGAGCAGTTCTTC.

V usage is TRBV6-6 and J usage is TRBJ1-5, with TRBD1 matching over 8 bases. This CDR3 contains 13 residues. J lost 6 bases, V lost 7 bases, and 5 bases had no gene match. Germline V lookup: CDR1 MNHNY, CDR2 SVGAGI (reference sequence). In DNA form, the CDR3 reads TGTGCCAGCATCGACAGGGGCGCTCAGCCCCAGCATTTT. Translating it yields CASIDRGAQPQHF.

This clonotype was found a few times. The chain couples TRBV7-2 to TRBJ2-5, with 11 bases aligning to TRBD1. Germline assignment: CDR1 SGHTA and CDR2 FQGNSA. This CDR3 has 13 residues. This CDR3 reads CAYGDRGKETQYF. DNA of the CDR3: TGTGCTTACGGGGACAGGGGGAAAGAGACCCAGTACTTC.

This clonotype turned up a few times. This chain uses TRBV5-1 with TRBJ2-2, with D uncertain. Germline V gene lookup returns CDR1 SGHRS and CDR2 YFSETQ. The CDR3 sequence is 16 residues long. V shed 0 bases and J shed 3 bases, with 12 bases lying between them. This CDR3 reads CASSLGITADTGELFF. For the CDR3, the DNA is TGCGCCAGCAGCTTGGGGATAACGGCAGACACCGGGGAGCTGTTTTTT.

This chain uses TRBV18 with TRBJ2-6; D remains unclear. Trimming took off 4 bases at V and 1 base at J, with 14 bases between the two ends. The CDR3 runs 17 residues. From germline, CDR1 is KGHSH and CDR2 LQKENI. Written as DNA, the CDR3 is TGTGCCAGCTCACGTACCGGACGGCCATCTGGGGCCAACGTCCTGACTTTC. Its translation: CASSRTGRPSGANVLTF.

The rearrangement joins TRBV4-2 to TRBJ2-1; 10 nucleotides agree with TRBD1. Germline CDR1 is LGHNA and CDR2 is YNFKEQ. The CDR3 runs 15 residues. V dropped 1 base and J dropped 10; count of bases not matched to a gene: 7. CDR3 DNA sequence: TGTGCCAGCAGCCAAGTACGACAGGGGGCACGCGAGCAGTTCTTC. This sequence encodes CASSQVRQGAREQFF.

This clonotype turned up a few times. The chain couples TRBV4-3 to TRBJ2-5; possible D gene TRBD1, 6 bases. Per germline, CDR1 LGHNA and CDR2 YSLEER. CDR3 size: 18 residues. The V end lost 4 bases, the J end lost 1 base, and 22 bases lay between the germline ends. The DNA for the CDR3 is TGCGCCAGCAGCCTCGCGCCGGACAGCCCTTACACCCAAGAGACCCAGTACTTC. Residues: CASSLAPDSPYTQETQYF.

The rearrangement uses TRBV11-2 and TRBJ2-2, with 9 bases matching TRBD2. J lost 6 bases, V lost 0 bases, and 14 bases had no gene match. The CDR3 is made up of 19 amino acids. CDR1 SGHAT and CDR2 FQNNGV come from the germline V gene. CDR3 residues: CASSLELVASGARAGELFF. CDR3 coding DNA: TGTGCCAGCAGCTTAGAGCTAGTGGCTAGCGGGGCCCGGGCCGGGGAGCTGTTTTTT.